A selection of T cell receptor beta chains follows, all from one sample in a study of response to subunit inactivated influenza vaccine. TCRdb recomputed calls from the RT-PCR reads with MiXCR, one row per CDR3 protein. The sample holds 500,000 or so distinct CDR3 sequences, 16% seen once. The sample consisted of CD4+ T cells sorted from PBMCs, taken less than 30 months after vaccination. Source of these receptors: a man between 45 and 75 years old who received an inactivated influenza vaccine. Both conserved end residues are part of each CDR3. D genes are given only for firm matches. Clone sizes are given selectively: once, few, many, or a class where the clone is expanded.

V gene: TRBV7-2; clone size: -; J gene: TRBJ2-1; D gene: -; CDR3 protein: CASSGLGGAFEEQFF; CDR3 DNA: TGTGCCAGCAGCGGATTAGGGGGAGCTTTTGAGGAGCAGTTCTTC
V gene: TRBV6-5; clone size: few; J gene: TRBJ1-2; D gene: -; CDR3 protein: CASSSTVRYGYTF; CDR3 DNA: TGTGCCAGCAGTTCGACAGTTCGCTATGGCTACACCTTC
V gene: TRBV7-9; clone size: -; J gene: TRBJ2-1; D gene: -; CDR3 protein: CASSEGLGWTYNEQFF; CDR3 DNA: TGTGCCAGCAGCGAAGGTCTCGGCTGGACCTACAATGAGCAGTTCTTC
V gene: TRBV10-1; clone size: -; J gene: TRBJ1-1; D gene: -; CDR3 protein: CASRDNMNTEAFF; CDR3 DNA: TGCGCCAGCAGGGACAACATGAACACTGAAGCTTTCTTT
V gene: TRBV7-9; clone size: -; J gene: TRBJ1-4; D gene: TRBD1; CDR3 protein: CASSTRQGSTNEKLFF; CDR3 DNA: TGTGCCAGCAGCACAAGACAGGGCTCTACTAATGAAAAACTGTTTTTT
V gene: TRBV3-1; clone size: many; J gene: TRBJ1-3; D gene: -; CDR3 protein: CASSQVDSFQGNTIYF; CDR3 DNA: TGTGCCAGCAGCCAAGTGGACAGTTTCCAAGGAAACACCATATATTTT
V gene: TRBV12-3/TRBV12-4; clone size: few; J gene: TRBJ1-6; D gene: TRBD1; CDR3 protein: CASREGQIYNSPLHF; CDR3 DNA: TGTGCCAGCAGGGAGGGACAGATTTATAATTCACCCCTCCACTTT
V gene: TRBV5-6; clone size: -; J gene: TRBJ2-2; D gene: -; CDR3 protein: CASIIRRPELNTGELFF; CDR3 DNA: TGTGCCAGCATCATTAGGAGACCAGAATTGAACACCGGGGAGCTGTTTTTT
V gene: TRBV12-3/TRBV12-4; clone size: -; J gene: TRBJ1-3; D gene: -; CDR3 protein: CASQQFVLNTIYF; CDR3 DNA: TGTGCCAGCCAGCAGTTTGTCCTCAACACCATATATTTT
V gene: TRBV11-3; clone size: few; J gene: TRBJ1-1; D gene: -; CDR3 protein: CASGRQENTEAFF; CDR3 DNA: TGTGCCAGCGGGCGACAGGAGAACACTGAAGCTTTCTTT
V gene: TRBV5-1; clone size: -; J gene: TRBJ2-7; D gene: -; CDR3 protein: CASSGGGSTRLYEQYF; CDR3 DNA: TGCGCCAGCAGCGGAGGGGGGTCGACGCGCCTTTACGAGCAGTACTTC
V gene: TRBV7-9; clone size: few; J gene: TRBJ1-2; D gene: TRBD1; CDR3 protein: CASSSGTGANYGYTF; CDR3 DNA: TGTGCCAGCAGCTCCGGGACAGGCGCTAACTATGGCTACACCTTC
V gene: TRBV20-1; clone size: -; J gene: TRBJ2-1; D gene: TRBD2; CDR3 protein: CSAREAGRNEQFF; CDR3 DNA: TGCAGTGCTAGAGAAGCGGGGCGCAATGAGCAGTTCTTC
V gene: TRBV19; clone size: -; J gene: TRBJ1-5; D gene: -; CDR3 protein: CASSIQGLSNQPQHF; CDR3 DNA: TGTGCCAGTAGTATACAGGGCCTGAGCAATCAGCCCCAGCATTTT
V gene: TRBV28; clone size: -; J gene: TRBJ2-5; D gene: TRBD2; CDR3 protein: CASSSAGGRQETQYF; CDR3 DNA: TGTGCCAGCAGTTCGGCGGGAGGGCGCCAAGAGACCCAGTACTTC
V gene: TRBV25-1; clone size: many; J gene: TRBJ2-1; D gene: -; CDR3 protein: CASSLSRASDEQFF; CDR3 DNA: TGTGCCAGCTCTCTCAGTAGGGCTTCGGATGAGCAGTTCTTC